This T cell receptor (beta chain) was recovered during a study of CD8 T cells in Susac syndrome. Findings and limits, study-wide: As the study acknowledged, the number of individuals who were part of its TCR sequencing and HLA analysis was relatively small.

With regard to this clonotype: Its antigen is still unknown.

High-throughput TCR beta sequencing covered peripheral CD8+ and CD4+ T cells. While CD8+ and CD4+ T cells were isolated negatively, TEMRA cells were enriched by FACS. Germline V lookup: CDR1 DFQATT, CDR2 SNEGSKA (reference sequence). J was trimmed by 6 bases and V by 6 bases; bases with no gene match: 14. The CDR3 loop spans 17 amino acids. RNA amounts of about 0.5 to 1 ug underwent reverse transcription with random hexamers. Multiplex PCR with immunoSEQ amplified the TCR beta CDR3 across 54 Vbeta and 13 Jbeta. One entry per CDR3 protein, called by TCRdb with MiXCR from the immunoSEQ multiplex PCR reads. Here the sample spans about 150,000 distinct CDR3 sequences, approximately 95% being singletons.

The chain employs TRBV20-1 and TRBJ2-7; TRBD2 matches 16 bases. This clonotype was obtained from a human donor with multiple sclerosis. The sequenced sample was CD4+ T cells from PBMCs. The CDR3 protein is CSANRGTSGRALGEQYF. DNA for the CDR3: TGCAGTGCAAACAGAGGGACTAGCGGGAGGGCCCTCGGCGAGCAGTACTTC.